These 27 T cell receptor beta chains originate from one sample sequenced in a study of OX40 agonist ivuxolimab in advanced cancers. Sequencing was performed with immunoSEQ multiplex PCR; in TCRdb, only in-frame clones are kept and a portion is missing. The table records roughly 76,000 clones, 80% to 90% of them present only once. The material sequenced was CD4+ or CD8+ T cells sorted from blood, taken in a trial of the OX40 agonist ivuxolimab. The receptors were gathered from an adult with an advanced solid tumor such as melanoma, head and neck, liver or kidney cancer.

The chain recombines TRBV6-5 with TRBJ1-4, with D hard to call. The CDR3 totals 14 residues. V lost 4 bases and J 1 base, leaving 7 bases between the germline ends. Germline lookup yields CDR1 MNHEY and CDR2 SVGAGI. The CDR3 loop is CASSSALTNEKLFF. The CDR3, as DNA: TGTGCCAGCAGTTCAGCTTTAACTAATGAAAAACTGTTTTTT.

J is TRBJ1-1 and V is TRBV6-6, with D possibly being TRBD1 (6 bases). The length of the CDR3 is 13 residues. V was trimmed by 8 bases and J by 5 bases, leaving 15 bases between them. Germline CDR1 is MNHNY and CDR2 is SVGAGI (reference sequence). CDR3 in amino acids: CASLNRARTEAFF. The CDR3 nucleotides are TGTGCCAGCCTAAACAGGGCAAGGACTGAAGCTTTCTTT.

This sequence joins TRBV5-1 and TRBJ1-2; TRBD1 might be the D (6 bases). Germline CDR1 is SGHRS and CDR2 is YFSETQ. CDR3 size: 14 residues. V lost 4 bases, J lost 2 bases, and 12 bases lay in between. In nucleotides, the CDR3 is TGCGCCAGCAGCCTACAGGGTGAAAACTATGGCTACACCTTC. Its translation: CASSLQGENYGYTF. Full variable domain (outside the CDR3, taken from reference TRBV5-1 and TRBJ1-2): KAGVTQTPRYLIKTRGQQVTLSCSPISGHRSVSWYQQTPGQGLQFLFEYFSETQRNKGNFPGRFSGRQFSNSRSEMNVSTLELGDSALYLCASSLQGENYGYTFGSGTRLTVV.

This clone was observed a few times. This chain links TRBV5-8 with TRBJ2-2; tentative D call: TRBD2 (6 bases). Germline CDR1 and CDR2: SGHTS and YDEGEE. The CDR3 has 17 amino acids. With 3 bases removed from V and 0 bases from J, the gap between germline ends came to 15 bases. CDR3 protein: CASSSRRGRANTGELFF. For the CDR3, the DNA is TGTGCCAGCAGCTCCAGGAGGGGCAGGGCGAACACCGGGGAGCTGTTTTTT.

The V gene is TRBV7-9, the J gene TRBJ1-2; D remains unclear. This CDR3 comprises 14 residues. Trimming cost V 1 base and J 6 bases, with 12 bases left between them. CDR1 is SEHNR, CDR2 FQNEAQ, per germline (reference sequence). The CDR3 DNA sequence: TGTGCCAGCAGCTTAGGGGATCCTTGGAATGGCTACACCTTC. As protein: CASSLGDPWNGYTF. The full variable domain, completed using reference TRBV7-9 and TRBJ1-2, is DTGVSQNPRHKITKRGQNVTFRCDPISEHNRLYWYRQTLGQGPEFLTYFQNEAQLEKSRLLSDRFSAERPKGSFSTLEIQRTEQGDSAMYLCASSLGDPWNGYTFGSGTRLTVV.

The chain is built from TRBV23-1 and TRBJ1-5, with 9 bases matching TRBD1. TRBV23-1 is an ORF, and what it does is uncertain. The CDR3 sequence is 15 residues long. V lost 8 bases to trimming and J lost 3 bases; unmatched junction nucleotides: 8. The CDR3 DNA follows: TGCGCCAGCCGGCTCCGGGACAGGGACAATCAGCCCCAGCATTTT. Its protein product is CASRLRDRDNQPQHF.

This chain uses TRBV20-1 with TRBJ1-2; D is unresolved. Trimming removed 5 bases at V and 2 bases at J, with 6 bases between. The CDR3 is 11 amino acids. Germline V gives CDR1 DFQATT, CDR2 SNEGSKA (reference sequence). CDR3 sequence (DNA): TGCAGTGCTGGGCCGAACTATGGCTACACCTTC. It is translated as CSAGPNYGYTF.

The chain joins TRBV7-2 to TRBJ2-5; D unclear. From germline, CDR1 is SGHTA and CDR2 FQGNSA. The CDR3 covers 13 residues. V lost 1 base, J lost 1 base, and 4 bases lay in between. CDR3 DNA sequence: TGTGCCAGCAGCTTAGTGGTCCAAGAGACCCAGTACTTC. Translated, it gives CASSLVVQETQYF.

J is TRBJ2-1 and V is TRBV6-6; 7 bases line up with TRBD1. The germline V gene encodes CDR1 MNHNY and CDR2 SVGAGI (reference sequence). This CDR3 is 14 amino acids long. The V and J ends lost 7 bases and 5 bases, in that order; junction bases with no gene match: 8. CDR3 bases: TGTGCCAGCATTCCCGGGACAGCGAACAATGAGCAGTTCTTC. Encoded protein: CASIPGTANNEQFF.

The rearrangement uses TRBV11-3 and TRBJ2-1, with 9 bases lining up with TRBD2. Per germline, CDR1 SGHNT and CDR2 YENEEA. J gave up 9 bases and V 4 bases, and 7 bases lay outside the gene matches. The CDR3 contains 14 residues. CDR3 protein: CASSSAGGFGEQFF. The CDR3 DNA sequence: TGTGCCAGCAGCTCCGCGGGGGGGTTCGGTGAGCAGTTCTTC.

The chain carries TRBV19 and TRBJ1-5; tentatively, D is TRBD1 (6 bases). The V and J ends lost 6 bases and 0 bases respectively, with 12 bases between them. The CDR3 length is 15 residues. Germline CDR1 LNHDA, CDR2 SQIVND (reference sequence). This chain's CDR3 is CASRGQSNSNQPQHF. CDR3 DNA sequence: TGTGCCAGTAGAGGACAGTCTAATAGCAATCAGCCCCAGCATTTT.

This clone was counted a single time. V and J are TRBV6-1 and TRBJ1-5, with a tentative D call TRBD1 (5 bases). Germline V gives CDR1 MNHNS, CDR2 SASEGT. The CDR3 length is 18 residues. The V end lost 2 bases, the J end lost 1 base, and 18 bases lay between the germline ends. The CDR3 sequence is CASSERGLAPGSNQPQHF. The CDR3 DNA follows: TGTGCCAGCAGTGAAAGGGGTCTTGCCCCGGGGAGCAATCAGCCCCAGCATTTT.

The genes are TRBV27 and TRBJ2-5, with TRBD2 as a possible D gene (5 bases). CDR3 size: 12 residues. Trimming removed 6 bases from V and 1 base from J, with 6 bases in between. From germline, CDR1 is MNHEY and CDR2 SMNVEV (reference sequence). CDR3 nucleotide sequence: TGTGCCAGCAGACGGGGCCAAGAGACCCAGTACTTC. Residues: CASRRGQETQYF.

CDR3: CASSQDPDEYYGYTF. In nucleotides, the CDR3 is TGCGCCAGCAGCCAAGACCCAGACGAGTACTATGGCTACACCTTC. The gene calls are TRBV4-3 and TRBJ1-2; the D is unclear. Germline values: CDR1 LGHNA, CDR2 YSLEER. Trimming took 0 bases from V and 3 from J, leaving 11 bases between them. The CDR3 contains 15 residues.

The chain couples TRBV12-5 to TRBJ2-5, with 9 nucleotides matching TRBD2. Per germline, CDR1 LGHNT and CDR2 FRNRAP. The CDR3 loop spans 16 amino acids. The junction had 13 bases not matched to a gene; V was cut back by 7 bases and J by 4 bases. The CDR3 region is CASAPAGRGGGETQYF. The CDR3 nucleotides are TGTGCTAGTGCCCCCGCAGGGCGGGGGGGAGGAGAGACCCAGTACTTC.

The CDR3 DNA is TGCGCCAGCAGCCAAGAAAAGGTGGGAGAGACCCAGTACTTC. Translated, it gives CASSQEKVGETQYF. This rearrangement joins TRBV4-3 to TRBJ2-5; D remains ambiguous. Germline loops: CDR1 LGHNA, CDR2 YSLEER. With 0 bases removed from V and 4 bases from J, the gap between germline ends came to 9 bases. This CDR3 has 14 amino acids.

As for this clone: Different DNA sequences within this sample yield the same CDR3. The chain recombines TRBV27 with TRBJ2-7; D gene unclear. V shed 4 bases and J shed 5 bases, with 21 bases lying between them. Looked up from germline, CDR1 is MNHEY and CDR2 is SMNVEV (reference sequence). CDR3 length: 16 residues. The CDR3 protein is CASSSMSDSASDEQYF. DNA of the CDR3: TGTGCCAGCAGTTCCATGTCCGACTCAGCGTCAGACGAGCAGTACTTC.

This chain joins TRBV6-5 and TRBJ2-2; 9 bases match TRBD1. CDR3 size: 14 residues. Germline V gives CDR1 MNHEY, CDR2 SVGAGI. V lost 8 bases to trimming and J lost 4 bases; unmatched junction nucleotides: 5. CDR3 DNA: TGTGCCAGCGGGGACAGGGTCGCCACCGGGGAGCTGTTTTTT. It is translated as CASGDRVATGELFF.

V is TRBV7-6 and J is TRBJ1-3; no clear D gene. Germline CDR1 is SGHVS and CDR2 is FNYEAQ. This CDR3 is 13 amino acids long. Trimming left V 4 bases short and J 6 bases short, with 10 bases between. The CDR3 DNA sequence: TGTGCCAGCAGCTCTCTGATGGAAAACACCATATATTTT. Translated: CASSSLMENTIYF. The full variable domain, completed using reference TRBV7-6 and TRBJ1-3, is GAGVSQSPRYKVTKRGQDVALRCDPISGHVSLYWYRQALGQGPEFLTYFNYEAQQDKSGLPNDRFSAERPEGSISTLTIQRTEQRDSAMYRCASSSLMENTIYFGEGSWLTVV.

J is TRBJ1-5 and V is TRBV7-2; a weak D match, TRBD1 (5 bases). Germline V CDR1 and CDR2: SGHTA, FQGNSA. V was clipped by 3 bases and J by 1 base, with 10 bases between them. The CDR3 sequence is 15 residues long. CDR3 DNA: TGTGCCAGCAGCTTGTGGGGGTCGAGCAATCAGCCCCAGCATTTT. Translated, it gives CASSLWGSSNQPQHF. Complete variable domain (other parts from reference TRBV7-2 and TRBJ1-5): GAGVSQSPSNKVTEKGKDVELRCDPISGHTALYWYRQSLGQGLEFLIYFQGNSAPDKSGLPSDRFSAERTGGSVSTLTIQRTQQEDSAVYLCASSLWGSSNQPQHFGDGTRLSIL.

This clone was observed a few times. This chain links TRBV27 with TRBJ1-4; possibly TRBD1 for D (5 bases). The ends were cut back, 5 bases at V and 5 bases at J, with 9 bases in the middle. CDR1 and CDR2 from the germline V gene are MNHEY and SMNVEV (reference sequence). CDR3 size: 13 residues. CDR3 sequence (DNA): TGTGCCAGCAGTATCCGACAGAATGAAAAACTGTTTTTT. Its protein product is CASSIRQNEKLFF.

The V gene is TRBV5-6, the J gene TRBJ2-1; 7 bases line up with TRBD2. Germline values: CDR1 SGHDT, CDR2 YYEEEE. The CDR3 has 14 amino acids. V was pared by 4 bases and J by 8 bases, with 9 bases of the junction left unmatched. The CDR3 loop reads CASSERGIGDEQFF. The CDR3 DNA reads as TGTGCCAGCAGCGAGCGGGGCATAGGAGATGAGCAGTTCTTC.

The V and J genes are TRBV18 and TRBJ1-6; D remains ambiguous. V gave up 1 base and J gave up 8 bases, with 9 bases separating them. From germline, CDR1 is KGHSH and CDR2 LQKENI. The CDR3 runs 14 residues. CDR3 nucleotide sequence: TGTGCCAGCTCACCACTGGGGTTCGATTCACCCCTCCACTTT. This gives the protein CASSPLGFDSPLHF.

The chain carries TRBV9 and TRBJ1-5, with 11 bases fitting TRBD1. The V segment lost 4 bases and the J segment 5 bases; nucleotides outside the gene matches: 5. CDR1 is SGDLS and CDR2 is YYNGEE in the germline V gene. The CDR3 length is 15 residues. The CDR3 DNA sequence: TGTGCCAGCAGCCCGGGACAGGGGGAGTATCAGCCCCAGCATTTT. Its translation is CASSPGQGEYQPQHF.

To note about this clone: Other DNA variants within this sample encode the same CDR3. The V and J genes are TRBV6-5 and TRBJ1-2; 8 nucleotides agree with TRBD1. The CDR3 totals 16 residues. J lost 4 bases, V lost 2 bases, and 9 bases had no gene match. CDR1 is MNHEY and CDR2 is SVGAGI in the germline V gene. CDR3: CASSYTGQGGGYGYTF. The DNA for the CDR3 is TGTGCCAGCAGTTACACCGGACAGGGAGGCGGCTATGGCTACACCTTC.

The chain combines TRBV21-1 with TRBJ2-3; TRBD1 reflects the table's D call only, with no check against the DNA. TRBV21-1 is a documented pseudogene. The CDR3 sequence is 15 residues long. In DNA, the CDR3 is TGTGCCAGCAGCAAAGAGGCAGGGTTTCCAGATACGCAGTATTTT. Amino acid sequence: CASSKEAGFPDTQYF.

The V and J genes are TRBV10-3 and TRBJ1-2; no firm D call. The CDR3 runs 14 residues. The V gene's germline CDR1 is ENHRY and CDR2 SYGVKD. V was cut by 11 bases and J by 3 bases, with 19 bases left in between. DNA of the CDR3: TGTGCCTCGAAACCCCGGATAGATGACTATGGCTACACCTTC. This translates into CASKPRIDDYGYTF.